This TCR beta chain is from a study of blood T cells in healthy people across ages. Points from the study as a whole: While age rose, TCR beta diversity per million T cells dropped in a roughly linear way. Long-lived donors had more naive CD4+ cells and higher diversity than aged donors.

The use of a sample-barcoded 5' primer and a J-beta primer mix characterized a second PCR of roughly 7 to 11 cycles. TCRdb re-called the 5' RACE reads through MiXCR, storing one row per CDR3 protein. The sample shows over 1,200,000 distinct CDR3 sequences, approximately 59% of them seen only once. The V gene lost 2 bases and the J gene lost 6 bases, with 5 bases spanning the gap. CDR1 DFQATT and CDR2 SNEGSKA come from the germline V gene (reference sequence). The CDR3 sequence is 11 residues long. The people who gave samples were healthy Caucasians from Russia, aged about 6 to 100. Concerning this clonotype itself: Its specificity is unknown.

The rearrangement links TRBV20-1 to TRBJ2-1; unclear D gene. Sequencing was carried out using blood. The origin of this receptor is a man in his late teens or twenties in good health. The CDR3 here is CSARISNEQFF. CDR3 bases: TGCAGTGCTAGAATCTCCAATGAGCAGTTCTTC.